The T cell receptor beta chain described here comes from a study of blood T cell repertoires in COVID-19 (dated by TCRdb to 2019 to 2021). Notes on the research overall: The collaborator samples originated in the United States, Italy and Spain and spanned the acute and convalescent phases of COVID-19. The material from the prospective study consisted of cDNA or gDNA derived from T cells, B-cell-depleted T cells, or PBMCs. Deeply sampled blood TCRbeta repertoires from subjects exposed to, actively infected with, or recovered from COVID-19 were included in the dataset. The repertoires were released in a freely available public database meant as a resource for research on the immune response to SARS-CoV-2. Samples were obtained from the ongoing ImmuneRACE study (first 160 participants) and from about 1,300 subjects provided by 6 global collaborators. Sample metadata almost always included a de-identified subject ID, COVID-19 status, age in years and sex. Where HLA class I and class II types were available, the types were taken from metadata supplied by the sample provider, not from assay-based typing. On the study overall, not on this receptor specifically: Clinical and demographic metadata were provided uncurated, with the amount varying by source and participant.

TCRbeta CDR3 regions were amplified from genomic DNA using the immunoSEQ Assay, a bias-controlled multiplex PCR. The authors' analysis ran thus. The number of nucleated cells in each sample was estimated by amplification of reference gene primers within the assay. Sequence reads were collapsed and filtered to measure the absolute abundance of every unique TCRbeta CDR3 rearrangement. For each sample, productive Simpson clonality was calculated by taking the square root of Simpson's diversity index across productive rearrangements. The immuneACCESS repertoire file appears here via TCRdb, limited to in-frame rearrangements. These files lack a portion of the clones; in checked studies, under half of the deficit traces to unresolved V genes, and the cause of the others is not known. The V and J calls and the clone size are those of that table, but D and trimming were determined from the DNA. The table for this sample lists some 260,000 clones; approximately 85% of them were counted only once. 0.7% to 0.85% of the sample lies in the top ten.

This clone appeared once. No cognate antigen has been identified for it. Per-nucleotide qualities are absent, and no much larger clonotype sits a single base away. The germline V gene (reference sequence) sets CDR1 to PRHDT and CDR2 to FYEKMQ. The germline ends are 28 bases apart after V is trimmed by 4 bases and J by 4 bases. Counted from cysteine to phenylalanine, this CDR3 has 19 amino acids. Left in the record is the CDR3 DNA by itself, 57 bases read in frame from the first base. The collaborating institutions used their own protocols to collect whole blood in K2EDTA tubes. For TCRbeta analysis, collaborator samples were shipped as frozen whole blood, as isolated PBMCs, or as DNA extracted from either sample type.

The chain was built from TRBV13 and TRBJ2-5; TRBD2 might be the D gene, on 5 matching bases. This TCR derives from a woman aged 30 to 39 with acute or convalescent COVID-19. Sequenced input: peripheral blood. The DNA sequence reads TGTGCCAGCAGCTCCCCCTGCCGGGGTTTGAGTTGTGCTCGAGAGACCCAGTACTTC. This gives the protein CASSSPCRGLSCARETQYF.